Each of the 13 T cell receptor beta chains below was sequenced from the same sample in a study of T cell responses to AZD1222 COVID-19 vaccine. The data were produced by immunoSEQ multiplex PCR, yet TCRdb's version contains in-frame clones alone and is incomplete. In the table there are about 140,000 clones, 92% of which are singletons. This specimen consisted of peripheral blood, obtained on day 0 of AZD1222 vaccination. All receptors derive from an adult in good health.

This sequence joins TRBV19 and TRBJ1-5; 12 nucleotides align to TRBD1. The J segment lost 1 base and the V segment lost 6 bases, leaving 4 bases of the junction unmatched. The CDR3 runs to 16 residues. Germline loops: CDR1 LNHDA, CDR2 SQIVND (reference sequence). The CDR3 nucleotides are TGTGCCAGTAGCGGGACAGGGGGCTTCAGCAATCAGCCCCAGCATTTT. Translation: CASSGTGGFSNQPQHF. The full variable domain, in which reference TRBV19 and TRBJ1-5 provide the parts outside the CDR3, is DGGITQSPKYLFRKEGQNVTLSCEQNLNHDAMYWYRQDPGQGLRLIYYSQIVNDFQKGDIAEGYSVSREKKESFPLTVTSAQKNPTAFYLCASSGTGGFSNQPQHFGDGTRLSIL.

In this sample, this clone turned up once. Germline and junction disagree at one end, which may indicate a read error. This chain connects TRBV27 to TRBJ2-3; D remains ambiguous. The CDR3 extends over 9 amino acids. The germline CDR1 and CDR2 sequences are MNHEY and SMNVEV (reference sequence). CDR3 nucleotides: TGTGCCGAAAAGGGCCCGCCAGTATTT. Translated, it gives CAEKGPPVF.

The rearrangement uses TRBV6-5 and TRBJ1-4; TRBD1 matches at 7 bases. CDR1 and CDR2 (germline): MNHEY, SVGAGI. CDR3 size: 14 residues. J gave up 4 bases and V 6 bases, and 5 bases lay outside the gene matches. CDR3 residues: CASRKQGFNEKLFF. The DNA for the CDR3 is TGTGCCAGCAGGAAACAGGGGTTTAATGAAAAACTGTTTTTT.

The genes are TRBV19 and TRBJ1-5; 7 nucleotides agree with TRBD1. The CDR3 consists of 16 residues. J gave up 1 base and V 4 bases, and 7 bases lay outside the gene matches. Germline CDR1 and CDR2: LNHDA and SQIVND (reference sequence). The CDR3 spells CASSTGQVISNQPQHF. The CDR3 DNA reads TGTGCCAGTAGTACAGGACAGGTTATAAGCAATCAGCCCCAGCATTTT. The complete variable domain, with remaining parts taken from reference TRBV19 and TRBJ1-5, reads DGGITQSPKYLFRKEGQNVTLSCEQNLNHDAMYWYRQDPGQGLRLIYYSQIVNDFQKGDIAEGYSVSREKKESFPLTVTSAQKNPTAFYLCASSTGQVISNQPQHFGDGTRLSIL.

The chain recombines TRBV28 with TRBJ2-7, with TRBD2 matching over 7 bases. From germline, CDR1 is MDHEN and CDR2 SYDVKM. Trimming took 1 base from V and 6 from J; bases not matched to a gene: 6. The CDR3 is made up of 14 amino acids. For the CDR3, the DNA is TGTGCCAGCAGTTTATCTAGCGGTACCCTCGAGCAGTACTTC. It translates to CASSLSSGTLEQYF.

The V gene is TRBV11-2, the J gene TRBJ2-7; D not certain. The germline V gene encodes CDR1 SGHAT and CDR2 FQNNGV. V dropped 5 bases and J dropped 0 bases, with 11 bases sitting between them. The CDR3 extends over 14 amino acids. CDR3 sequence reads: CASSGRTSSYEQYF. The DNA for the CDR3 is TGTGCCAGCAGCGGGCGGACGAGCTCCTACGAGCAGTACTTC.

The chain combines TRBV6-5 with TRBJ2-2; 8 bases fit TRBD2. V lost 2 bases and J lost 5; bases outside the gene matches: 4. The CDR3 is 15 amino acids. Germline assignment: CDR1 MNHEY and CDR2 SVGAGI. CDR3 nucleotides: TGTGCCAGCAGTTACAGGCGACTAGCGACCGGGGAGCTGTTTTTT. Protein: CASSYRRLATGELFF.

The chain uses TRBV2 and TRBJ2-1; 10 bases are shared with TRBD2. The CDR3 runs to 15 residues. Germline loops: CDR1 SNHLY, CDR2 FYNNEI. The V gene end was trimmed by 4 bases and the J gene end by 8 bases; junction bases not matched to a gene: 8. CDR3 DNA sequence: TGTGCCAGCAGTGTGGCTAGCGGGAGTGTGGATGAGCAGTTCTTC. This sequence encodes CASSVASGSVDEQFF. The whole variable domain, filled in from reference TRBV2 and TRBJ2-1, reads EPEVTQTPSHQVTQMGQEVILRCVPISNHLYFYWYRQILGQKVEFLVSFYNNEISEKSEIFDDQFSVERPDGSNFTLKIRSTKLEDSAMYFCASSVASGSVDEQFFGPGTRLTVL.

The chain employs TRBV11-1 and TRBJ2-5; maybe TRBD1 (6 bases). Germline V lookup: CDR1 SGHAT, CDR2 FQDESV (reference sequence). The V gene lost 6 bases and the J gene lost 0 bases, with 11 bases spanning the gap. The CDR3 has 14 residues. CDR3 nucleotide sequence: TGTGCCAGCAGACGCGGACAGTACCAAGAGACCCAGTACTTC. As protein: CASRRGQYQETQYF.

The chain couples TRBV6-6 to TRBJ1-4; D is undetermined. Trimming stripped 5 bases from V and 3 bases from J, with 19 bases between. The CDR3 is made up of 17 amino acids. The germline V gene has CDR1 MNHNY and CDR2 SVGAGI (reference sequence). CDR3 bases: TGTGCCAGCAGTCCACAGCCCTTCGGTGTTTCTAATGAAAAACTGTTTTTT. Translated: CASSPQPFGVSNEKLFF.

CDR3 coding DNA: TGTGCCAGCAGACAGGGGACTAGCGCCAGCACAGATACGCAGTATTTT. Its protein product is CASRQGTSASTDTQYF. The V gene is TRBV3-1 (or the pseudogene TRBV3-2), the J gene TRBJ2-3; the match to TRBD2 covers 10 bases. CDR3 length: 16 residues. Germline CDR1 LGHDT, CDR2 YNNKEL (reference sequence). Trimming removed 6 bases from V and 0 bases from J; junction bases left unmatched: 6.

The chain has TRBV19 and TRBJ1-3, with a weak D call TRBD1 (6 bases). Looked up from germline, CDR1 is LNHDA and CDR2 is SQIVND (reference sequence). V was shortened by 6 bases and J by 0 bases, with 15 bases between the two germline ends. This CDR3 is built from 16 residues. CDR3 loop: CASRSPGHSSGNTIYF. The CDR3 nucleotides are TGTGCCAGTAGATCCCCGGGACACAGCTCTGGAAACACCATATATTTT. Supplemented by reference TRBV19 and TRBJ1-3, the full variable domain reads DGGITQSPKYLFRKEGQNVTLSCEQNLNHDAMYWYRQDPGQGLRLIYYSQIVNDFQKGDIAEGYSVSREKKESFPLTVTSAQKNPTAFYLCASRSPGHSSGNTIYFGEGSWLTVV.

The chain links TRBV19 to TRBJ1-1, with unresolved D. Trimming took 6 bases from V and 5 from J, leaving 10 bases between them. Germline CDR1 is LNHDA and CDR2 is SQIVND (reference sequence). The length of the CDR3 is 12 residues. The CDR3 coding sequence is TGTGCCAGTAGCCCACTAGAGACTGAAGCTTTCTTT. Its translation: CASSPLETEAFF. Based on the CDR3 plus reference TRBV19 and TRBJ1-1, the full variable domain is DGGITQSPKYLFRKEGQNVTLSCEQNLNHDAMYWYRQDPGQGLRLIYYSQIVNDFQKGDIAEGYSVSREKKESFPLTVTSAQKNPTAFYLCASSPLETEAFFGQGTRLTVV.